This TCR beta chain was documented in a study of blood T cell repertoires in COVID-19. On the study more broadly: Donors in the United States, Italy and Spain gave samples during acute or convalescent COVID-19. PBMCs, B-cell-depleted T cells, or T cells were the source of the cDNA or gDNA that made up the material.

Per the original methods: Estimates of nucleated cell counts were drawn from the amplification of reference gene primers. The method was immunoSEQ multiplex PCR; TCRdb's version includes in-frame clones alone and lacks a portion of them. V and J calls and clone size come straight from that table; D and trimming were deduced from the DNA. The table has over 150,000 clones, 91% seen once. This CDR3 contains 17 residues. From germline, CDR1 is SGHNT and CDR2 YYREEE (reference sequence). With V trimmed by 3 bases and J by 0 bases, 9 bases remained unmatched. Sequencing was done on a sample of peripheral blood. V gene TRBV5-4 combines with J gene TRBJ1-3; 7 bases agree with TRBD1. The clonotype was recovered from a man aged 45-60 years with acute or convalescent COVID-19. The CDR3 loop is CASSWLPGDSSGNTIYF. In DNA, the CDR3 is TGTGCCAGCAGCTGGCTACCGGGGGACAGCTCTGGAAACACCATATATTTT.